This T cell receptor beta chain was recovered during a study of T-cell reconstitution after alpha-beta-depleted transplantation in children. Study findings and constraints: The origin of alpha-beta T cells about two months after transplant was reportedly several hundred expanded graft clones.

Germline lookup yields CDR1 SNHLY and CDR2 FYNNEI. This CDR3 has 14 residues. Of note for this clonotype: Its cognate antigen is unknown.

Unique molecular identifiers were used in preparing the TCRbeta library. One entry per CDR3 protein, called by TCRdb with MiXCR from the PCR reads. This sample carries roughly 8,100 distinct CDR3 sequences, roughly 12% of them seen once, and the ten largest clones take around 50%. The TCR was taken from a patient between 2 and 9 years old who had a stem cell transplant for inherited bone marrow failure, so the T cells may come from the graft donor. The chain couples TRBV2 to TRBJ2-5; TRBD1 aligns across 9 bases. Sequenced here: PBMCs, mostly from graft donor cells, sampled 60 days after TCRalphabeta/CD19-depleted stem cell transplant. For the CDR3, the DNA is TGTACCTGCAGTTTCGGGACAGGGCAAGAGACCCAGTACTTC. This gives the protein CTCSFGTGQETQYF.